This is a list of T cell receptor beta chains from one sample in a study of blood T cell repertoires in COVID-19. Repertoires were generated with immunoSEQ multiplex PCR, while TCRdb's copy carries only in-frame clones and drops some. The sample lists under 300,000 clones; around 90% were seen once. The sample comprised PBMCs or T cells enriched from blood (not recorded which). The receptor set was obtained from a woman aged 40-49 years who had been exposed to COVID-19. Each CDR3 is given with its conserved first and last residue. D genes are given only for firm matches. Not every row has a clone size; where given, it reads once, few, many or a size class.

size | D | J | V | CDR3 | DNA
. | TRBD1 | TRBJ2-1 | TRBV30 | CAWSKGQRLYNEQFF | TGTGCCTGGAGTAAGGGACAGAGACTATACAATGAGCAGTTCTTC
. | TRBD1 | TRBJ1-4 | TRBV19 | CASSAPGQGATNEKLFF | TGTGCCAGTAGTGCCCCGGGACAGGGTGCAACTAATGAAAAACTGTTTTTT
. | . | TRBJ1-2 | TRBV7-8 | CASSLEWDSGYTF | TGTGCCAGCAGCTTAGAATGGGACTCTGGCTACACCTTC
. | . | TRBJ1-2 | TRBV14 | CASSLGQHYGYTF | TGTGCCAGCAGCCTCGGACAACACTATGGCTACACCTTC
. | . | TRBJ1-1 | TRBV29-1 | CSVVSIQEAFF | TGCAGCGTTGTGTCTATTCAAGAAGCTTTCTTT
few | . | TRBJ1-4 | TRBV2 | CASSEGSVWNEKLFF | TGTGCCAGCAGTGAAGGTAGCGTTTGGAATGAAAAACTGTTTTTT
. | TRBD1 | TRBJ1-2 | TRBV24-1 | CATSDPDRGLYGYTF | TGTGCCACCAGTGATCCGGACAGGGGGCTATATGGCTACACCTTC
. | . | TRBJ2-7 | TRBV30 | CAWSVQGRYEQYF | TGTGCCTGGAGTGTACAAGGGAGGTACGAGCAGTACTTC
many | . | TRBJ1-1 | TRBV12-3/TRBV12-4 | CASSLTPSTEAFF | TGTGCCAGCAGTTTAACGCCGAGCACTGAAGCTTTCTTT
. | TRBD1 | TRBJ1-3 | TRBV18 | CASSPGGTAGNTIYF | TGTGCCAGCTCACCTGGCGGGACAGCTGGAAACACCATATATTTT
. | . | TRBJ2-1 | TRBV18 | CASSLQAGRNEQFF | TGTGCCAGCTCACTACAGGCAGGGAGGAATGAGCAGTTCTTC
. | . | TRBJ2-7 | TRBV5-1 | CASSLEGSPAYEQYF | TGCGCCAGCAGCTTGGAGGGGTCCCCAGCCTACGAGCAGTACTTC
few | TRBD1 | TRBJ2-7 | TRBV3-1/TRBV3-2 | CASSRKKWDRAFGSYEQYF | TGTGCCAGCAGCCGCAAGAAGTGGGACAGAGCCTTCGGCTCCTACGAGCAGTACTTC
. | . | TRBJ1-6 | TRBV3-1/TRBV3-2 | CASSQFLYNSPLHF | TGTGCCAGCAGCCAATTTCTCTATAATTCACCCCTCCACTTT
. | TRBD2 | TRBJ2-3 | TRBV11-3 | CASSLDSGGPYF | TGTGCCAGCAGCTTAGATAGCGGGGGGCCGTATTTT
. | TRBD2 | TRBJ2-1 | TRBV7-3 | CASSFAAGDIYEQFF | TGTGCCAGCAGCTTCGCAGCGGGAGATATCTATGAGCAGTTCTTC
. | . | TRBJ1-5 | TRBV27 | CASRPDSSSNQPQHF | TGTGCCAGCCGCCCCGATAGTTCTAGCAATCAGCCCCAGCATTTT
once | . | TRBJ1-6 | TRBV4-2 | CASSQISETGSPLHF | TGTGCCAGCAGCCAAATCTCTGAAACTGGTTCACCCCTCCACTTT
. | . | TRBJ2-3 | TRBV10-3 | CAISEGSSSSTDTQYF | TGTGCCATCAGTGAAGGGTCTAGCTCTAGCACAGATACGCAGTATTTT
. | TRBD1 | TRBJ2-1 | TRBV27 | CASSLIYPTGDYNEQFF | TGTGCCAGCAGCTTAATATACCCGACAGGGGACTACAATGAGCAGTTCTTC
. | . | TRBJ2-3 | TRBV18 | CASSPTRTGTDTQYF | TGTGCCAGCTCACCAACCAGGACTGGCACAGATACGCAGTATTTT
. | TRBD2 | TRBJ2-3 | TRBV18 | CASSPSSGTSTDTQYF | TGTGCCAGCTCACCCTCTAGCGGAACTAGCACAGATACGCAGTATTTT
. | . | TRBJ2-1 | TRBV28 | CASTPVAEPNNEQFF | TGTGCCAGCACCCCAGTGGCGGAACCCAATAATGAGCAGTTCTTC
. | TRBD2 | TRBJ2-1 | TRBV27 | CASSLSSGGAGTLSYNEQFF | TGTGCCAGCAGTTTATCGAGCGGGGGGGCTGGTACCCTGTCCTACAATGAGCAGTTCTTC
. | . | TRBJ1-3 | TRBV4-2 | CASSQTGTGISWSGNTIYF | TGTGCCAGCAGCCAAACCGGAACAGGGATCAGTTGGTCTGGAAACACCATATATTTT
. | . | TRBJ1-5 | TRBV2 | CASSGGTPQHF | TGTGCCAGCAGTGGGGGCACACCCCAGCATTTT
. | TRBD2 | TRBJ2-3 | TRBV5-8 | CASSFDLFGGGMTDTQYF | TGTGCCAGCAGCTTTGATTTGTTCGGCGGGGGGATGACAGATACGCAGTATTTT
few | TRBD1 | TRBJ1-1 | TRBV30 | CAWNTNRGAGAFF | TGTGCCTGGAACACAAACAGGGGCGCGGGAGCTTTCTTT
. | TRBD2 | TRBJ2-3 | TRBV19 | CASGLAGGNNNPTDTQYF | TGTGCCAGTGGACTAGCGGGAGGGAACAACAATCCCACAGATACGCAGTATTTT
. | TRBD2 | TRBJ2-1 | TRBV12-5 | CASGLSGLAGDINEQFF | TGTGCTAGTGGTTTGTCCGGACTAGCGGGAGATATAAATGAGCAGTTCTTC
. | . | TRBJ1-1 | TRBV7-2 | CASSPRRQRNTEAFF | TGTGCCAGCAGCCCCCGTCGACAGCGGAACACTGAAGCTTTCTTT
. | . | TRBJ1-1 | TRBV7-2 | CASSLAPLHLGAYEAFF | TGTGCCAGCAGCTTAGCCCCGCTTCACCTAGGGGCCTATGAAGCTTTCTTT
. | . | TRBJ1-2 | TRBV5-6 | CASSSDNNYGYTF | TGTGCCAGCAGCTCGGACAATAACTATGGCTACACCTTC
once | . | TRBJ1-1 | TRBV9 | CASSVGSGSLNTEAFF | TGTGCCAGCAGCGTAGGGTCCGGGTCTCTGAACACTGAAGCTTTCTTT
. | TRBD1 | TRBJ1-5 | TRBV19 | CASSTAGGVNQPQHF | TGTGCCAGTAGTACAGCAGGGGGTGTTAATCAGCCCCAGCATTTT
. | . | TRBJ1-1 | TRBV19 | CASSIGAGVKNTEAFF | TGTGCCAGTAGTATTGGGGCAGGGGTAAAGAACACTGAAGCTTTCTTT
. | . | TRBJ2-1 | TRBV7-3 | CASSPGGGYNEQFF | TGTGCCAGCAGCCCCGGCGGAGGGTACAATGAGCAGTTCTTC
. | TRBD1 | TRBJ1-2 | TRBV12-3/TRBV12-4 | CASSLLRGFGYTF | TGTGCCAGCAGTTTACTCAGGGGGTTTGGCTACACCTTC
. | TRBD2 | TRBJ2-7 | TRBV9 | CASSVGDSGGSGQYF | TGTGCCAGCAGCGTAGGGGATAGCGGGGGGTCCGGGCAGTACTTC
. | . | TRBJ2-1 | TRBV29-1 | CSVDGEPSYNEQFF | TGCAGCGTCGACGGGGAACCATCCTACAATGAGCAGTTCTTC
. | TRBD1 | TRBJ1-4 | TRBV29-1 | CSVYDRATEKLFF | TGCAGCGTTTATGACAGGGCAACTGAAAAACTGTTTTTT
. | . | TRBJ1-6 | TRBV30 | CAWSSTGGSPLHF | TGTGCCTGGAGCTCCACAGGCGGTTCACCCCTCCACTTT
. | . | TRBJ1-4 | TRBV7-8 | CASTENPPGATNEKLFF | TGTGCCAGCACCGAAAACCCCCCCGGTGCAACTAATGAAAAACTGTTTTTT
. | TRBD1 | TRBJ1-5 | TRBV4-2 | CASSPYGTGGQPQHF | TGTGCCAGCAGCCCCTATGGGACAGGGGGCCAGCCCCAGCATTTT
. | . | TRBJ2-5 | TRBV5-1 | CASSLAGGLRETQYF | TGCGCCAGCAGCTTGGCCGGGGGTCTCAGGGAGACCCAGTACTTC
once | . | TRBJ2-7 | TRBV28 | CASTQGRAYEQYF | TGTGCCAGCACTCAGGGGCGAGCCTACGAGCAGTACTTC
. | TRBD1 | TRBJ1-3 | TRBV7-2 | CASSQQGSGNTIYF | TGTGCCAGCAGCCAACAGGGGTCTGGAAACACCATATATTTT
. | TRBD2 | TRBJ2-2 | TRBV6-2/TRBV6-3 | CASSYTWTSGGGELFF | TGTGCCAGCAGTTACACCTGGACTAGCGGAGGCGGGGAGCTGTTTTTT
. | . | TRBJ1-1 | TRBV19 | CASSIRENTEAFF | TGTGCCAGTAGTATCCGAGAGAACACTGAAGCTTTCTTT
once | . | TRBJ1-1 | TRBV11-3 | CASSPDTNTEAFF | TGTGCCAGCAGCCCCGACACGAACACTGAAGCTTTCTTT
. | TRBD2 | TRBJ2-7 | TRBV2 | CASSMLLAGGPSEQYF | TGTGCCAGCAGTATGTTACTAGCGGGGGGCCCTTCCGAGCAGTACTTC
once | TRBD1 | TRBJ1-2 | TRBV24-1 | CATSDGGQGVLGYTF | TGTGCCACCAGTGATGGGGGACAGGGAGTTTTAGGCTACACCTTC
. | . | TRBJ2-2 | TRBV6-5 | CASKTLSGNGELFF | TGTGCCAGCAAAACCCTCAGTGGTAACGGGGAGCTGTTTTTT
. | . | TRBJ2-2 | TRBV5-1 | CASSLGAGNTGELFF | TGTGCCAGCAGCCTGGGGGCCGGGAACACCGGGGAGCTGTTTTTT
few | TRBD1 | TRBJ2-7 | TRBV7-2 | CASSLEAGGAYEQYF | TGTGCCAGCAGCTTAGAGGCAGGGGGAGCCTACGAGCAGTACTTC
. | . | TRBJ2-6 | TRBV5-6 | CASSPTGGRGANVLTF | TGTGCCAGCAGCCCGACAGGAGGAAGAGGGGCCAACGTCCTGACTTTC
few | TRBD2 | TRBJ2-5 | TRBV27 | CASSFSGGLGTQYF | TGTGCCAGCAGTTTTAGCGGGGGGCTCGGGACCCAGTACTTC